Reported below is one TCR beta chain. The record originates from a study of T cell responses to AZD1222 COVID-19 vaccine. Assay: immunoSEQ multiplex PCR; the TCRdb copy retains only in-frame clones and omits some. The profile covers over 150,000 clones, with approximately 90% appearing a single time and less than 3.5% taken by the ten largest. The V end was cut by 3 bases, the J end by 13 bases, with 13 bases between. Germline V gene data show CDR1 as MGHDK and CDR2 as SYGVNS. This CDR3 comprises 11 residues. This clonotype originated in an adult in good health. The chain is built from TRBV25-1 and TRBJ2-7; D might be TRBD2 (6 bases). The source material was peripheral blood, sampled on day 0 of AZD1222 vaccination. The CDR3 DNA follows: TGTGCCAGCAGTGATGGCGCGGGGCAATACTTC. It translates to CASSDGAGQYF.